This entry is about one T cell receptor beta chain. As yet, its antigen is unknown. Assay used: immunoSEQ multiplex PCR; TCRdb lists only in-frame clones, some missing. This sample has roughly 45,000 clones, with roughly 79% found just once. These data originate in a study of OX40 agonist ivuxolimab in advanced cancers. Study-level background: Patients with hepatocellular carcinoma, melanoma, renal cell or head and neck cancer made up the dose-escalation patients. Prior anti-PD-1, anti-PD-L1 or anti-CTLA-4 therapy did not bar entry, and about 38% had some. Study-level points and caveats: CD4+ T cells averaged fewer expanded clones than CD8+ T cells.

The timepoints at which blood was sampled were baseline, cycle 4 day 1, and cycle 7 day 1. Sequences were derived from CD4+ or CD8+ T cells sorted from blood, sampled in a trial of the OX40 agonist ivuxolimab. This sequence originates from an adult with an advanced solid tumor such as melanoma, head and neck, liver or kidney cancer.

CDR3 amino acids: CASSEDRSIHQPQHF. CDR3 sequence (DNA): TGTGCCAGCAGTGAGGACAGGTCAATACATCAGCCCCAGCATTTT. The V call is TRBV6-1, the J call TRBJ1-5, with 7 bases identical to TRBD1. Germline V CDR1 and CDR2: MNHNS, SASEGT. The J segment lost 5 bases and the V segment lost 3 bases, leaving 7 bases of the junction unmatched. This CDR3 comprises 15 residues.